This is a list of T cell receptor beta chains from one sample in a study of Graves' ophthalmopathy and Graves' hyperthyroidism. TCRdb ran MiXCR on the multiplex PCR reads and lists one entry per CDR3 protein. This sample carries over 450,000 distinct CDR3 sequences, about an eighth of them seen once, and the ten largest clones take 8% to 10%. The sample comprised blood. Receptors originate from a young woman with Graves' ophthalmopathy. CDR3s leave out the opening cysteine and the closing phenylalanine or tryptophan.

v_call cdr3_aa
TRBV4-1 ASSPRTGDQETQY
TRBV29-1 SVQGSSHEQY
TRBV4-1 ASSQRDIAYEQY
TRBV19 ASSIMLGTADQPQH
TRBV12-3/TRBV12-4 ASSFTSGSPTEQY
TRBV27 ASSLQRGPHYEQY
TRBV5-5 ASSLGRTQNIQY
TRBV11-2 ASSLVRRAYEQY
TRBV12-3/TRBV12-4 ASSLRGFYGYT
TRBV10-3 AISAKGSYNSPLH
TRBV11-2 ASSLLGNTIY
TRBV13 ASSAGGPFAAQY
TRBV30 AWSGRQSNTEAF
TRBV11-2 ASNNPLTYTEAF
TRBV30 ASMWGSQETQY
TRBV16 ASSQSQGYSNQPQH
TRBV20-1 SAGPRPSPGETQY
TRBV5-1 ASSDLDSSSYEQY
TRBV6-4 ASSYQQRGHT
TRBV15 ATSKARGVGQETQY
TRBV19 ASSIRQGLDLVNTEAF
TRBV12-3/TRBV12-4 ASSLLPETEAF
TRBV28 ASSSRDRGLEETQY
TRBV4-2 ASSQETQGAGTEAF
TRBV6-4 ASSDGLRGDTGELF
TRBV28 ASTRSGDRGYTEAF
TRBV6-1 ASSEGGGAGYEQY
TRBV5-1 ASSFDSGGAFNIQY
TRBV7-2 ASSPLGQPQH
TRBV28 ASSPPGELF
TRBV11-2 ASSQFGNDKNIQY
TRBV6-1 ASSEALGVNTEAF
TRBV6-5 ASSYGQYQETQY
TRBV12-3/TRBV12-4 ASRQGLGTGELF
TRBV7-7 ASSTDPRETQY
TRBV28 ASSFWDLRSNQPQH